This paragraph reports one T cell receptor beta chain. It has no known antigen specificity. Base qualities are missing; no much larger clone stands one base away. Tumor samples were obtained before definitive surgery or chemotherapy. Genomic DNA extraction was performed by the MD Anderson Biospecimen Extraction Resource, and TCR sequencing was carried out by the MD Anderson Cancer Genomics Laboratory. The sample comes from a study of high-grade serous ovarian cancer treatment subgroups (dated by TCRdb to the early 2020s). Context from the whole study: On average, each sample produced some 14,000 sequencing reads and nearly 7,500 unique TCR beta rearrangements. One primary tumor sample and two metastatic tumor samples were collected from each patient, for a total of around 90 samples. The cohort comprised approximately 30 patients: around ten with no residual disease after primary surgery (R0), around ten excellent NACT responders, and around ten poor NACT responders. Under a laparoscopic triage algorithm, patients with high-grade serous ovarian cancer were grouped by complete gross resection or by neoadjuvant chemotherapy response, and the study profiled the TCR beta repertoires of these patients.

Counted from cysteine to phenylalanine, this CDR3 has 15 amino acids. Just the 45-base CDR3 DNA is kept, in frame starting at base 1. The V and J ends are trimmed by 3 bases and 0 bases, leaving 6 bases between them. The germline V gene supplies CDR1 SGHTA and CDR2 FQGNSA. The approximately 100 tumor samples underwent high-throughput TCR profiling with ImmunoSEQ. The source study handled its data this way. Richness (unique productive sequences), clonality, evenness and relatedness were included as repertoire diversity metrics, and similarity between samples was assessed with the Bhattacharyya coefficient. A sensitivity analysis excluded TCRs with fewer than two reads and gave consistent conclusions. TCRdb limited this immuneACCESS table to in-frame rearrangements with V and J called. A share of clones is missing; checked studies link under half to unresolved V genes, and the rest is unexplained. The DNA was the basis for D and trimming; V, J and clone size are from that table. Recorded for this sample are around 16,000 clones; 73% of them occurred a single time. Of the sample, 3.5% to 5.5% is held by the ten largest clones.

Broader findings and caveats from the paper: The TCR repertoire analyses centered on CDR3, leaving CDR1 and CDR2 unanalyzed. Because bulk tumor TCR sequencing provided no spatial information, insight into HGSC tumor complexity and diversity was limited. TCR clonal relatedness showed a positive correlation with neoantigen level and a trend toward positive correlation with copy number variation and mutation load from whole-genome sequencing. Repertoire similarity between tumors from the same patient ranged from roughly 0.095 to 0.85, while tumors from different patients showed almost no similarity.

This TCR was sampled from a human donor with high-grade serous ovarian cancer. Sequenced input: tumor tissue. The sequence is built from TRBV7-2 and TRBJ1-6; confidence is insufficient to name the D gene. The nucleotides read TGTGCCAGCAGCTTGGGGAGCTCCTATAATTCACCCCTCCACTTT. This sequence encodes CASSLGSSYNSPLHF.